This T cell receptor (beta chain) was recorded in a study of blood T cell repertoires in COVID-19. At the level of the study: The origin of the acute and convalescent COVID-19 samples was the United States, Italy and Spain.

Categorization into cohorts depended on clinical history that participants reported. The germline V gene has CDR1 MNHEY and CDR2 SMNVEV (reference sequence). Losses at the gene ends were 0 bases for V and 4 bases for J; bases not matched to a gene: 7. The CDR3 totals 16 residues. As handled by the study authors: Estimation of nucleated cell counts relied on the amplification of reference gene primers. Only in-frame clones appear in the TCRdb table, and some are missing; sequencing was by immunoSEQ multiplex PCR. That table gives V, J and clone size, and the DNA gave D and trimming. The sample yields about 320,000 clones, 90% seen once.

The sample taken for sequencing was PBMCs or T cells enriched from blood (not recorded which). This chain uses TRBV27 with TRBJ1-2; 8 positions agree with TRBD1. This sequence originates from a man between 60 and 70 years old who had recovered from COVID-19. CDR3 nucleotide sequence: TGTGCCAGCAGTTTATCACAGCAGGGGGCGGGCTATGGCTACACCTTC. Protein: CASSLSQQGAGYGYTF.